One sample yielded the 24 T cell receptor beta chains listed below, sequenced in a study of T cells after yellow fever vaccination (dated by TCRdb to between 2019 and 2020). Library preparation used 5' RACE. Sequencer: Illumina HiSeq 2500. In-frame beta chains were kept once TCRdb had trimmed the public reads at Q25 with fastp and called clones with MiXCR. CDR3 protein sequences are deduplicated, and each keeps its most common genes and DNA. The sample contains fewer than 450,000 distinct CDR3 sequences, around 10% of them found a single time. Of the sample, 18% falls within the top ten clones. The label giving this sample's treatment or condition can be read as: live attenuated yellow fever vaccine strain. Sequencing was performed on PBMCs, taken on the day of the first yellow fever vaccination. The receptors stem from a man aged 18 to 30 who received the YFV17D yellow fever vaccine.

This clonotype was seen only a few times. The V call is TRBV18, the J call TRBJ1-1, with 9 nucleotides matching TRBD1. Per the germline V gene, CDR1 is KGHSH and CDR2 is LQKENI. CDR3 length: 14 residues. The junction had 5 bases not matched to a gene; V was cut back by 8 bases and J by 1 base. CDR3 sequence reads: CASSPTGGNTEAFF. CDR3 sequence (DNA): TGTGCCAGCAGCCCGACAGGGGGGAACACTGAAGCTTTCTTT.

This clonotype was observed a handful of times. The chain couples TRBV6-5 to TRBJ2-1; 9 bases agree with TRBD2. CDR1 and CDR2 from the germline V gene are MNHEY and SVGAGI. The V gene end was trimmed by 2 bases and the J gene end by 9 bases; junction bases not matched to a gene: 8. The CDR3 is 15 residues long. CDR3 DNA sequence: TGTGCCAGCAGTTACGAGGCGGGGGGGAGGAGTGAGCAGTTCTTC. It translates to CASSYEAGGRSEQFF.

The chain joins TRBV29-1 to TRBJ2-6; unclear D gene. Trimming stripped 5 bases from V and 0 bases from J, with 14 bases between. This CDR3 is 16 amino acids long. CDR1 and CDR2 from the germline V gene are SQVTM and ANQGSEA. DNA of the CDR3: TGCAGCGTTACGGGTAACTTATACTCTGGGGCCAACGTCCTGACTTTC. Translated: CSVTGNLYSGANVLTF.

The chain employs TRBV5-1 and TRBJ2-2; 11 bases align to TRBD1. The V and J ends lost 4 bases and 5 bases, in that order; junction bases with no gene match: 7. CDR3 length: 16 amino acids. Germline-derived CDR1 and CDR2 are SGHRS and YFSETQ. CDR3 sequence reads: CASSRGQGAETGELFF. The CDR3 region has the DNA TGCGCCAGCAGCCGCGGACAGGGGGCGGAAACCGGGGAGCTGTTTTTT.

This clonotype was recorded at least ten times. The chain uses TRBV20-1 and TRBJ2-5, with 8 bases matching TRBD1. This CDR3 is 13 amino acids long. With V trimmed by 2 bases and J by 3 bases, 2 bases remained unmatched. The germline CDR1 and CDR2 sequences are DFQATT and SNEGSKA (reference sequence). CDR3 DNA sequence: TGCAGTGCTAGACGGACAGGGAAAGAGACCCAGTACTTC. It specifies CSARRTGKETQYF.

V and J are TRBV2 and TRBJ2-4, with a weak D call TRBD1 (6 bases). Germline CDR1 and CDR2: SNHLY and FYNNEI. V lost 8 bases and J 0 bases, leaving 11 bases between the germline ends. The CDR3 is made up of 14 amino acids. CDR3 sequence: CASLGHLAKNIQYF. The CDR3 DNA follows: TGTGCCAGCCTGGGACATCTAGCCAAAAACATTCAGTACTTC. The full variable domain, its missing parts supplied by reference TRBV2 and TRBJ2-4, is EPEVTQTPSHQVTQMGQEVILRCVPISNHLYFYWYRQILGQKVEFLVSFYNNEISEKSEIFDDQFSVERPDGSNFTLKIRSTKLEDSAMYFCASLGHLAKNIQYFGAGTRLSVL.

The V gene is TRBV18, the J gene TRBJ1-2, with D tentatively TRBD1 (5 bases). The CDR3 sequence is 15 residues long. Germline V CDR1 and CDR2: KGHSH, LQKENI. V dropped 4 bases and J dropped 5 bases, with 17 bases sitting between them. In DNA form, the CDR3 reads TGTGCCAGCTCACTCTCTACAGGAGAAAGTTATGGCTACACCTTC. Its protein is CASSLSTGESYGYTF.

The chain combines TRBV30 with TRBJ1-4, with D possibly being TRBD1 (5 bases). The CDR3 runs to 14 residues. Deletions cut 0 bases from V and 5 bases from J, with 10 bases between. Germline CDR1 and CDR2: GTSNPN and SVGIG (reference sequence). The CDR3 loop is CAWSVGVANEKLFF. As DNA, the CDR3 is TGTGCCTGGAGTGTGGGGGTTGCGAATGAAAAACTGTTTTTT.

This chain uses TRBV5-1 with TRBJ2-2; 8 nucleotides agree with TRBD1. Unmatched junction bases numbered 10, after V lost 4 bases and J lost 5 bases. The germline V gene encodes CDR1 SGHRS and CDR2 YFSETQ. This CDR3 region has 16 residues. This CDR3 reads CASSPGQGLPTGELFF. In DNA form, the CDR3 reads TGCGCCAGCAGCCCAGGACAGGGACTCCCTACCGGGGAGCTGTTTTTT.

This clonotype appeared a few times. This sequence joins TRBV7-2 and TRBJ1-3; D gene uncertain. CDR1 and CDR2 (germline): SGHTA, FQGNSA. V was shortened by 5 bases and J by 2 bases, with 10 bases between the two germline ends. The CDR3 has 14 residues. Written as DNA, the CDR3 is TGTGCCAGCAGCCTCACAAATACTGGAAACACCATATATTTT. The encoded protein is CASSLTNTGNTIYF.

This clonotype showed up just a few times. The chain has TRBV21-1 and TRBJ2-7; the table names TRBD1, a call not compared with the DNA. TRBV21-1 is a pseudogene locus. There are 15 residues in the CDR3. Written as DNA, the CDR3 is TGTGCCAGCAGCGAGACGGGACAGGACTACTACGAGCAGTACGTC. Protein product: CASSETGQDYYEQYV.

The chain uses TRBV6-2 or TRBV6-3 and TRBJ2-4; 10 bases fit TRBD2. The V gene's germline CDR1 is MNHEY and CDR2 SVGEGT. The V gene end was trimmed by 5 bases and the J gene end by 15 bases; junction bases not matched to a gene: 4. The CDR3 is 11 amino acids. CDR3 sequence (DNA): TGTGCCAGCAGTACCGGACTAGCGGCGTACTTC. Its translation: CASSTGLAAYF.

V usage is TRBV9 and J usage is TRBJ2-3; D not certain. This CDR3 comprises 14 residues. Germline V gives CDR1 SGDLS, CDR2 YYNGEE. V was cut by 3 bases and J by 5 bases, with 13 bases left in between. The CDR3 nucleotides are TGTGCCAGCAGCGCCTCACCGACGGGAGATACGCAGTATTTT. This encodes CASSASPTGDTQYF.

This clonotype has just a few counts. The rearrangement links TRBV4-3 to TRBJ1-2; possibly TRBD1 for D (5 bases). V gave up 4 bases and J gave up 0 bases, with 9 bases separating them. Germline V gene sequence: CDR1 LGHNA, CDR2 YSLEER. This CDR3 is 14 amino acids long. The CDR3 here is CASSRDGPNYGYTF. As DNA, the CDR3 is TGCGCCAGCAGCCGGGACGGTCCTAACTATGGCTACACCTTC.

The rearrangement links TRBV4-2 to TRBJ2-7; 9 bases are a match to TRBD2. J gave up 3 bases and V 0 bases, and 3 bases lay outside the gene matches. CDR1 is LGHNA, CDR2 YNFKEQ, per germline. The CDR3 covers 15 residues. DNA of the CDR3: TGTGCCAGCAGCCAAGATGGGACTAGCCTCTACGAGCAGTACTTC. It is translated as CASSQDGTSLYEQYF.

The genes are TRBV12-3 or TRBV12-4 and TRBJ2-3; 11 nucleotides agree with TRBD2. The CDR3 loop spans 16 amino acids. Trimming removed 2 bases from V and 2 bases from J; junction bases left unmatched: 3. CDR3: CASSLLAGGYTDTQYF. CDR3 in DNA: TGTGCCAGCAGTTTACTAGCGGGGGGCTACACAGATACGCAGTATTTT.

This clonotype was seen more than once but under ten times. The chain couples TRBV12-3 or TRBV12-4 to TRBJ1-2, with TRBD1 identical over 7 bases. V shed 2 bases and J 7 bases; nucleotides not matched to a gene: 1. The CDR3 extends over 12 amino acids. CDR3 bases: TGTGCCAGCAGTTTACACAGGGGTGGCTACACCTTC. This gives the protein CASSLHRGGYTF.

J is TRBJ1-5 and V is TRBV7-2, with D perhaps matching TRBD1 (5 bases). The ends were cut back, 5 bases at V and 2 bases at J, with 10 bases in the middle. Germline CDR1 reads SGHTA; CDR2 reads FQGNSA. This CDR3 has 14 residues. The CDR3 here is CASSQGSGNQPQHF. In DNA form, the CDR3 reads TGTGCCAGCAGCCAGGGTTCGGGCAATCAGCCCCAGCATTTT. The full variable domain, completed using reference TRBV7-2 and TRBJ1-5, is GAGVSQSPSNKVTEKGKDVELRCDPISGHTALYWYRQSLGQGLEFLIYFQGNSAPDKSGLPSDRFSAERTGGSVSTLTIQRTQQEDSAVYLCASSQGSGNQPQHFGDGTRLSIL.

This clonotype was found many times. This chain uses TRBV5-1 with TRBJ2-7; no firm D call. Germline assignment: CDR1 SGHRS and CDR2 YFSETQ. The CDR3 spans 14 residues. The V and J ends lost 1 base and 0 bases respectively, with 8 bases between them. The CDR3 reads CASSLQLASYEQYF. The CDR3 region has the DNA TGCGCCAGCAGCTTGCAGCTGGCCTCCTACGAGCAGTACTTC.

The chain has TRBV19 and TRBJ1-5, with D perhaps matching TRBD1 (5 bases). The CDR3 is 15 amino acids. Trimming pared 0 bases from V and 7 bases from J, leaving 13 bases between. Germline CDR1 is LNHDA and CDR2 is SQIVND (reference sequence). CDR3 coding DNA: TGTGCCAGTAGTATAGATTCAACAGGTTTCCAGCCCCAGCATTTT. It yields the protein CASSIDSTGFQPQHF. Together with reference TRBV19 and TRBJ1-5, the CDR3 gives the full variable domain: DGGITQSPKYLFRKEGQNVTLSCEQNLNHDAMYWYRQDPGQGLRLIYYSQIVNDFQKGDIAEGYSVSREKKESFPLTVTSAQKNPTAFYLCASSIDSTGFQPQHFGDGTRLSIL.

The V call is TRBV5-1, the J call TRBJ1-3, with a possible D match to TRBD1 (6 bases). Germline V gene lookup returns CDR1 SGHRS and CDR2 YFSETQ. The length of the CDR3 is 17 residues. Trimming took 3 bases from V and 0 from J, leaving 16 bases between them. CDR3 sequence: CASSWTLQGASGNTIYF. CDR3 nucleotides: TGCGCCAGCAGCTGGACCCTACAGGGAGCCTCTGGAAACACCATATATTTT. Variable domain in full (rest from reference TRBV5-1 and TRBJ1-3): KAGVTQTPRYLIKTRGQQVTLSCSPISGHRSVSWYQQTPGQGLQFLFEYFSETQRNKGNFPGRFSGRQFSNSRSEMNVSTLELGDSALYLCASSWTLQGASGNTIYFGEGSWLTVV.

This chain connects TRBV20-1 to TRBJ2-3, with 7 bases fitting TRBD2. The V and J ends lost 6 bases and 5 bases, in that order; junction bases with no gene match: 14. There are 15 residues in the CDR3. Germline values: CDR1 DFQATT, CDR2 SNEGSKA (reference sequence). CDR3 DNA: TGCAGTGCCCGTGGGACTACCGCTTCCATAGATACGCAGTATTTT. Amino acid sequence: CSARGTTASIDTQYF.

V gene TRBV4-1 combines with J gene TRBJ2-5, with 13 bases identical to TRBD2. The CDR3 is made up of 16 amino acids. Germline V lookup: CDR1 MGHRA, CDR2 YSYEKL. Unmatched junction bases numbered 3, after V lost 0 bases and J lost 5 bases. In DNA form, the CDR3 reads TGCGCCAGCAGCCAAGAGGGACTAGCGGGGTTGGAGACCCAGTACTTC. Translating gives CASSQEGLAGLETQYF.

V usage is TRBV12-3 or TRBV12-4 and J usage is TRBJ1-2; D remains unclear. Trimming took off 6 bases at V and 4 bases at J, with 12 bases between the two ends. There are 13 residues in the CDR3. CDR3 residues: CASRLNGIYGYTF. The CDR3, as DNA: TGTGCCAGCAGGCTGAATGGCATCTATGGCTACACCTTC.